Below, 26 T cell receptor beta chains from the same sample are listed, as sequenced in a study of blood T cells in healthy people across ages. Alongside a J-beta primer mix, a sample-barcoded 5' primer served in a second PCR lasting about 7 to 11 cycles. TCRdb fed the 5' RACE reads into MiXCR, producing one record per CDR3 protein. The table shows 600,000 to 850,000 distinct CDR3 sequences, with approximately 25% occurring only once. In addition, the sample was reused for a study of T cells of mothers and their children.

The sequenced material came from blood. The source is a boy aged 5-17 years in good health.

The chain is built from TRBV12-3 or TRBV12-4 and TRBJ1-3, with 11 bases identical to TRBD1. This CDR3 spans 16 amino acids. With 6 bases clipped from V and 4 bases from J, the junction kept 8 bases outside the gene matches. The CDR3 loop is CASRGQGEVSGNTIYF. The CDR3 nucleotides read TGTGCCAGCAGGGGACAGGGGGAGGTCTCAGGAAACACCATATATTTT.

This clonotype was recorded a few times. The chain employs TRBV9 and TRBJ2-7; D possibly corresponds to TRBD2 (6 bases). This CDR3 has 14 amino acids. Trimming shortened V by 4 bases and J by 3 bases, and 14 bases separated the two germline ends. Per germline, CDR1 SGDLS and CDR2 YYNGEE. CDR3 protein: CASSLGTDFYEQYF. Written as DNA, the CDR3 is TGTGCCAGCAGCCTGGGGACTGACTTCTACGAGCAGTACTTC.

This chain uses TRBV7-3 with TRBJ2-2; D is ambiguous. Deletions cut 0 bases from V and 5 bases from J, with 4 bases between. The V gene's germline CDR1 is SGHTA and CDR2 FQGTGA. The CDR3 has 13 residues. This chain's CDR3 is CASSLTFTGELFF. The CDR3 bases are TGTGCCAGCAGCTTAACCTTTACCGGGGAGCTGTTTTTT.

This chain links TRBV5-1 with TRBJ2-5, with unresolved D. Judging by the DNA end, TRBJ2-7 fits better; the J call may be wrong. The CDR3 contains 15 residues. Germline CDR1 SGHRS, CDR2 YFSETQ. The CDR3 is CASSLVPDSSYEQYF. CDR3 coding DNA: TGCGCCAGCAGCTTGGTCCCTGATTCGTCCTACGAGCAGTACTTC.

CDR3 loop: CASSGGETNTGELFF. CDR3 in DNA: TGTGCCAGCAGCGGAGGAGAAACCAACACCGGGGAGCTGTTTTTT. The chain combines TRBV9 with TRBJ2-2; D uncertain. The CDR3 has 15 amino acids. Germline V lookup: CDR1 SGDLS, CDR2 YYNGEE. Trimming stripped 3 bases from V and 2 bases from J, with 11 bases between.

The chain uses TRBV11-2 and TRBJ2-1, with unresolved D. Trimming stripped 3 bases from V and 3 bases from J, with 9 bases between. The CDR3 has 14 residues. CDR1 is SGHAT and CDR2 is FQNNGV in the germline V gene. The CDR3 loop reads CASSFLEFYNEQFF. The CDR3 DNA sequence: TGTGCCAGCAGCTTCCTAGAGTTCTACAATGAGCAGTTCTTC.

This clonotype was found a few times. The chain is built from TRBV20-1 and TRBJ2-4; D not resolved. This CDR3 spans 13 amino acids. The ends were cut back, 5 bases at V and 0 bases at J, with 8 bases in the middle. The germline gives CDR1 DFQATT, CDR2 SNEGSKA (reference sequence). CDR3 loop: CSAFPIAKNIQYF. The CDR3 DNA reads as TGCAGTGCTTTTCCAATAGCCAAAAACATTCAGTACTTC.

The chain has TRBV29-1 and TRBJ1-2, with D hard to call. This CDR3 is built from 12 residues. Trimming took off 4 bases at V and 8 bases at J, with 14 bases between the two ends. Germline loops: CDR1 SQVTM, CDR2 ANQGSEA. The CDR3 loop is CSVVGPGDGYTF. CDR3 coding DNA: TGCAGCGTTGTGGGTCCGGGAGACGGCTACACCTTC.

This clonotype was seen a few times. The CDR3 sequence: CASSFPPGGGETQYF. In nucleotides, the CDR3 is TGTGCCAGCAGCTTCCCCCCCGGGGGCGGGGAGACCCAGTACTTC. The V call is TRBV11-2, the J call TRBJ2-5; D tentatively reads TRBD1 or TRBD2 (6 bases each). Germline lookup yields CDR1 SGHAT and CDR2 FQNNGV. The CDR3 is made up of 15 amino acids. V lost 3 bases and J lost 5, with 16 bases in between.

The chain recombines TRBV7-6 with TRBJ2-5; D is unclear. The V gene's germline CDR1 is SGHVS and CDR2 FNYEAQ. There are 14 residues in the CDR3. Trimming cost V 1 base and J 1 base, with 7 bases left between them. DNA of the CDR3: TGTGCCAGCAGCTTAGTGCACGGCCAAGAGACCCAGTACTTC. Translation gives CASSLVHGQETQYF.

On this clonotype itself: The conserved closing phenylalanine or tryptophan is absent in this CDR3, likely reflecting a read error. The V call is TRBV18, the J call TRBJ1-1, with D perhaps TRBD1 (5 bases). The CDR3 length is 15 residues. V gave up 2 bases and J gave up 4 bases, with 14 bases separating them. Germline V gene sequence: CDR1 KGHSH, CDR2 LQKENI. CDR3 nucleotides: TGTGCCAGCTCACCAGGGGCCCGGGTCGGCACTGAAGCTTTCCTT. It specifies CASSPGARVGTEAFL.

This chain links TRBV27 with TRBJ2-7, with D uncertain. The V end was cut by 0 bases, the J end by 0 bases, with 9 bases between. Looked up from germline, CDR1 is MNHEY and CDR2 is SMNVEV (reference sequence). CDR3 length: 15 amino acids. CDR3 sequence: CASSLSGSSSYEQYF. DNA of the CDR3: TGTGCCAGCAGTTTATCGGGCAGTAGCTCCTACGAGCAGTACTTC.

Here the CDR3 reads CATSDSGQGYEQYF. In DNA, the CDR3 is TGTGCCACCAGTGATTCGGGACAGGGGTACGAGCAGTACTTC. V usage is TRBV24-1 and J usage is TRBJ2-7; TRBD1 matches at 10 bases. This CDR3 has 14 amino acids. CDR1 and CDR2 from the germline V gene are KGHDR and SFDVKD. V lost 2 bases and J lost 4; bases outside the gene matches: 1.

This chain joins TRBV25-1 and TRBJ2-4; weak D call: TRBD1 (5 bases). The CDR3 contains 14 residues. CDR1 is MGHDK and CDR2 is SYGVNS in the germline V gene. V lost 2 bases and J lost 5, with 10 bases in between. The CDR3 region has the DNA TGTGCCAGCAGTGAAGTACAGGTTCAAAACATTCAGTACTTC. It encodes CASSEVQVQNIQYF.

There are a few counts of this clonotype. The CDR3 coding sequence is TGTGCCAGCAGCTTAGGAGCTACAACTAATGAAAAACTGTTTTTT. It specifies CASSLGATTNEKLFF. V is TRBV7-9 and J is TRBJ1-4; unclear D gene. Trimming shortened V by 1 base and J by 0 bases, and 6 bases separated the two germline ends. Looked up from germline, CDR1 is SEHNR and CDR2 is FQNEAQ (reference sequence). The CDR3 loop spans 15 amino acids.

This clonotype has a handful of counts. The gene calls are TRBV2 and TRBJ1-6, with 11 bases aligning to TRBD1. The germline CDR1 and CDR2 sequences are SNHLY and FYNNEI. The V segment lost 7 bases and the J segment 8 bases; nucleotides outside the gene matches: 4. CDR3 length equals 14 residues. CDR3 amino acids: CASTRDRGDSPLHF. CDR3 DNA: TGTGCCAGCACGCGGGACAGGGGGGATTCACCCCTCCACTTT.

This clonotype was detected ten times or more. V and J are TRBV20-1 and TRBJ2-7; a weak D match, TRBD1 (5 bases). Germline CDR1 DFQATT, CDR2 SNEGSKA (reference sequence). This CDR3 has 13 residues. V lost 1 base and J 3 bases, leaving 10 bases between the germline ends. This CDR3 reads CSARGQGNYEQYF. CDR3 DNA: TGCAGTGCTAGAGGGCAGGGCAACTACGAGCAGTACTTC.

This clonotype was observed once. The chain links TRBV9 to TRBJ2-5, with D hard to call. The DNA end favors TRBJ2-7, so the J call may be wrong. CDR3 length: 14 residues. The V gene's germline CDR1 is SGDLS and CDR2 YYNGEE. CDR3 nucleotides: TGTGCCAGCAGCGTAGCTGTGAGCTCCTACGAGCAGTACTTC. It yields the protein CASSVAVSSYEQYF.

This clonotype was found a few times. The chain couples TRBV7-2 to TRBJ1-4; D is unclear. The CDR3 contains 12 residues. CDR1 and CDR2 from the germline V gene are SGHTA and FQGNSA. Trimming took 5 bases from V and 8 from J, leaving 9 bases between them. CDR3 bases: TGTGCCAGCAGCCGGGCCGGAGAAAAACTGTTTTTT. Protein sequence: CASSRAGEKLFF.

The chain joins TRBV12-3 or TRBV12-4 to TRBJ2-3; tentatively, D is TRBD2 (5 bases). There are 14 residues in the CDR3. Trimming stripped 3 bases from V and 1 base from J, with 8 bases between. CDR3 sequence (DNA): TGTGCCAGCAGTTTCCTAGCTGGCACAGATACGCAGTATTTT. Its protein product is CASSFLAGTDTQYF.

V is TRBV7-8 and J is TRBJ2-5; TRBD2 matches at 12 bases. The CDR3 covers 18 residues. Trimming took 5 bases from V and 1 from J; bases not matched to a gene: 11. The germline V gene encodes CDR1 SGHVS and CDR2 FQNEAQ. CDR3 amino acids: CASSPGTSGPILQETQYF. The CDR3 coding sequence is TGTGCCAGCAGCCCGGGGACTAGCGGGCCGATCCTCCAAGAGACCCAGTACTTC.

In this sample, this clonotype turned up a few times. The genes are TRBV20-1 and TRBJ2-5; 9 nucleotides line up with TRBD1. Germline loops: CDR1 DFQATT, CDR2 SNEGSKA (reference sequence). The CDR3 loop spans 13 amino acids. J gave up 5 bases and V 5 bases, and 6 bases lay outside the gene matches. The CDR3 spells CSAHRGRWETQYF. The CDR3 DNA reads TGCAGTGCTCACAGGGGGCGCTGGGAGACCCAGTACTTC.

This clonotype was counted only a few times. V and J are TRBV15 and TRBJ2-4; 9 positions agree with TRBD2. This CDR3 is built from 17 residues. The germline V gene has CDR1 LNHNV and CDR2 YYDKDF (reference sequence). V lost 1 base, J lost 7 bases, and 11 bases stayed unmatched. The DNA of the CDR3 is TGTGCCACCAGCAGAGTTGGGGCTAGCGGGGCTGACAACATTCAGTACTTC. Its translation is CATSRVGASGADNIQYF.

This clonotype has a handful of counts. The genes are TRBV27 and TRBJ2-2, with D perhaps being TRBD1 or TRBD2 (5 bases each). Per germline, CDR1 MNHEY and CDR2 SMNVEV (reference sequence). V lost 3 bases and J lost 4, with 9 bases in between. The CDR3 consists of 14 residues. The DNA of the CDR3 is TGTGCCAGCAGTTTGAGGGACCTCACCGGGGAGCTGTTTTTT. Protein product: CASSLRDLTGELFF.

This clonotype was detected many times. This sequence joins TRBV4-2 and TRBJ2-7, with 8 bases fitting TRBD1. Unmatched junction bases numbered 13, after V lost 3 bases and J lost 6 bases. The CDR3 contains 16 residues. The germline V gene encodes CDR1 LGHNA and CDR2 YNFKEQ. The CDR3 here is CASSQSLLDRGREQYF. The CDR3 region has the DNA TGTGCCAGCAGCCAGTCCCTCCTAGACAGGGGCCGCGAGCAGTACTTC.

The chain combines TRBV5-1 with TRBJ2-4, with a possible D match to TRBD2 (5 bases). The CDR3 length is 14 residues. The germline V and J ends were trimmed by 2 bases and 16 bases, with 22 bases remaining between them. Germline CDR1 SGHRS, CDR2 YFSETQ. Written as DNA, the CDR3 is TGCGCCAGCAGCTTTTCGGGTACGGGGAGTGGGCAATACTTC. This gives the protein CASSFSGTGSGQYF. Based on the CDR3 plus reference TRBV5-1 and TRBJ2-4, the full variable domain is KAGVTQTPRYLIKTRGQQVTLSCSPISGHRSVSWYQQTPGQGLQFLFEYFSETQRNKGNFPGRFSGRQFSNSRSEMNVSTLELGDSALYLCASSFSGTGSGQYFGAGTRLSVL.